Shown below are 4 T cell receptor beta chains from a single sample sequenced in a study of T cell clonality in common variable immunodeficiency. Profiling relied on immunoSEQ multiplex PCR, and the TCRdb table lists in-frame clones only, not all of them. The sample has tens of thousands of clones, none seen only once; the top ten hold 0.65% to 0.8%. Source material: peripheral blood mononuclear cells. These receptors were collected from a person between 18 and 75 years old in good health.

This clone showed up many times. The part of the CDR3 DNA that was read is TGCAGCGCCACTACGGGTGGGAGCAATCAGCCC. It yields the protein CSATTGGSNQP. The CDR3 reads in full as CSATTGGSNQPQHF. This rearrangement joins TRBV29-1 to TRBJ1-5; D is undetermined. The CDR3 is cut off 3 residues early in the read; its end comes from the germline J gene. This CDR3 comprises 14 residues. Germline CDR1 is SQVTM and CDR2 is ANQGSEA. V shed 7 bases and J shed 1 base, with 14 bases lying between them.

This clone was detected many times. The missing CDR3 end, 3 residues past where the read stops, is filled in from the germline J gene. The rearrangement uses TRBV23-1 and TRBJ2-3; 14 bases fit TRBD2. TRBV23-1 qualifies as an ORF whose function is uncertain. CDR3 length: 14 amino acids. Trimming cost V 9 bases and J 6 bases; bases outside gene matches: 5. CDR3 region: CASQGLAGVDTQYF. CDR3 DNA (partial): TGCGCCAGTCAGGGACTAGCGGGAGTGGATACG.

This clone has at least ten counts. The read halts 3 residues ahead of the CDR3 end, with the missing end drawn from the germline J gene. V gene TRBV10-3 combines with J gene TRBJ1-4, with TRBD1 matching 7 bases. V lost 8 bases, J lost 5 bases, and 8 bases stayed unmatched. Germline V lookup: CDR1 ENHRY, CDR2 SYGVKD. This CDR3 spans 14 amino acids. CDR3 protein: CAIGEGAGNEKLFF. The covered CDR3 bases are TGTGCCATCGGAGAGGGGGCAGGGAATGAAAAA.

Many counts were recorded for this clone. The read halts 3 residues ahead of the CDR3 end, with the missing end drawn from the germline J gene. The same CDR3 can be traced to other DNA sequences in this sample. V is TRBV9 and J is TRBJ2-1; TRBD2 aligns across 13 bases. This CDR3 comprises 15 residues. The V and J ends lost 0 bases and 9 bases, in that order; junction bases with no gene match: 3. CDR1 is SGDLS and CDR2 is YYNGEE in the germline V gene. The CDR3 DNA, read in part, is TGTGCCAGCAGCGTAGGACTAGCGGGAGGTTTTGAG. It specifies CASSVGLAGGFE. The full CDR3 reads CASSVGLAGGFEQFF.